What follows are 22 T cell receptor beta chains derived from one specimen sequenced in a study of shared clonotypes between healthy human individuals. Assay: immunoSEQ multiplex PCR; the TCRdb copy retains only in-frame clones and omits some. The sample lists 2 million or so clones, 95% occurring once. The sequenced sample was naive CD4+ T cells sorted from blood. Described subset: CD45RA+ positively selected. The source is a man younger than 30 in good health.

The chain has TRBV13 and TRBJ1-2; 9 bases match TRBD1. The CDR3 is 16 residues long. Germline V gene lookup returns CDR1 PRHDT and CDR2 FYEKMQ (reference sequence). The V and J ends lost 5 bases and 2 bases, in that order; junction bases with no gene match: 9. The CDR3 nucleotides are TGTGCCAGCAGCACCCGGGACAGGGTTACCAACTATGGCTACACCTTC. Protein: CASSTRDRVTNYGYTF.

This clone is a singleton in its sample. V usage is TRBV19 and J usage is TRBJ2-1, with D tentatively TRBD2 (5 bases). The CDR3 is 15 amino acids. Between the trimmed V and J ends, which lost 5 bases and 0 bases, there was a span of 11 bases. Looked up from germline, CDR1 is LNHDA and CDR2 is SQIVND (reference sequence). This CDR3 is CASSSTGSSYNEQFF. CDR3 coding DNA: TGTGCCAGTAGTTCCACGGGGAGCTCCTACAATGAGCAGTTCTTC.

V is TRBV19 and J is TRBJ2-2; tentative D call: TRBD2 (6 bases). The CDR3 contains 13 residues. Trimming pared 5 bases from V and 4 bases from J, leaving 8 bases between. Germline-derived CDR1 and CDR2 are LNHDA and SQIVND (reference sequence). CDR3 sequence reads: CASSRRGTGELFF. The CDR3 region has the DNA TGTGCCAGTAGTCGGAGGGGCACCGGGGAGCTGTTTTTT. The full variable domain, in which reference TRBV19 and TRBJ2-2 provide the parts outside the CDR3, is DGGITQSPKYLFRKEGQNVTLSCEQNLNHDAMYWYRQDPGQGLRLIYYSQIVNDFQKGDIAEGYSVSREKKESFPLTVTSAQKNPTAFYLCASSRRGTGELFFGEGSRLTVL.

The V and J genes are TRBV6-4 and TRBJ2-5, with TRBD2 matching 10 bases. Germline-derived CDR1 and CDR2 are MRHNA and SNTAGT. The CDR3 runs to 13 residues. With 6 bases clipped from V and 5 bases from J, the junction kept 3 bases outside the gene matches. CDR3 residues: CASRASGSETQYF. The CDR3 bases are TGTGCCAGCAGGGCTAGCGGGAGTGAGACCCAGTACTTC.

V usage is TRBV10-3 and J usage is TRBJ2-5; 9 nucleotides line up with TRBD2. The ends lost 10 bases at V and 5 bases at J; junction bases unmatched: 11. The CDR3 runs to 14 residues. CDR1 and CDR2 from the germline V gene are ENHRY and SYGVKD. This CDR3 is CATRLAAARETQYF. In DNA form, the CDR3 reads TGTGCCACTCGACTAGCGGCCGCTCGGGAGACCCAGTACTTC.

The chain recombines TRBV27 with TRBJ1-1, with 11 bases matching TRBD1. CDR1 and CDR2 from the germline V gene are MNHEY and SMNVEV (reference sequence). V lost 6 bases, J lost 4 bases, and 10 bases stayed unmatched. The CDR3 consists of 16 residues. The CDR3 DNA reads as TGTGCCAGCAGATCTGGACAGGGGGCGTCTCGCACTGAAGCTTTCTTT. It encodes CASRSGQGASRTEAFF.

The chain combines TRBV7-2 with TRBJ1-1; 8 positions match TRBD1. V lost 5 bases and J lost 10; bases outside the gene matches: 18. This CDR3 comprises 16 residues. Germline CDR1 and CDR2: SGHTA and FQGNSA. The CDR3 is CASSPSGQGPYLGAFF. The CDR3, as DNA: TGTGCCAGCAGCCCATCTGGACAGGGCCCCTATCTAGGAGCTTTCTTT. Drawing the rest from reference TRBV7-2 and TRBJ1-1, the complete variable domain is GAGVSQSPSNKVTEKGKDVELRCDPISGHTALYWYRQSLGQGLEFLIYFQGNSAPDKSGLPSDRFSAERTGGSVSTLTIQRTQQEDSAVYLCASSPSGQGPYLGAFFGQGTRLTVV.

A remark on this clone: The sample contains more than one DNA sequence encoding this CDR3. The chain carries TRBV20-1 and TRBJ1-6; a possible D gene is TRBD1 (5 bases). CDR1 and CDR2 (germline): DFQATT, SNEGSKA (reference sequence). This CDR3 contains 11 residues. Between the trimmed V and J ends, which lost 6 bases and 7 bases, there was a span of 7 bases. The CDR3, as DNA: TGCAGTGCCAGACAGAATTCACCCCTCCACTTT. It is translated as CSARQNSPLHF.

As to this clone: The identical CDR3 is also encoded by other nucleotide sequences in the sample. V usage is TRBV18 and J usage is TRBJ1-2, with a tentative D call TRBD1 (6 bases). CDR1 and CDR2 from the germline V gene are KGHSH and LQKENI. This CDR3 contains 12 residues. V was shortened by 3 bases and J by 8 bases, with 10 bases between the two germline ends. CDR3 DNA: TGTGCCAGCTCACCGGGGCAGGGGGGCTACACCTTC. Amino acid sequence: CASSPGQGGYTF.

The rearrangement uses TRBV5-1 and TRBJ1-2; D remains unclear. Germline CDR1 reads SGHRS; CDR2 reads YFSETQ. This CDR3 is 11 amino acids long. Trimming stripped 4 bases from V and 5 bases from J, with 6 bases between. The CDR3 region has the DNA TGCGCCAGCAGCCCGGGGTATGGCTACACCTTC. Amino acid sequence: CASSPGYGYTF.

The rearrangement joins TRBV5-1 to TRBJ2-5, with 11 bases identical to TRBD2. Per germline, CDR1 SGHRS and CDR2 YFSETQ. The CDR3 is made up of 17 amino acids. Germline trimming cut 4 bases from V and 0 bases from J; bases unmatched to any gene: 8. CDR3: CASSTGTSGLYQETQYF. As DNA, the CDR3 is TGCGCCAGCAGCACCGGGACTAGCGGCTTGTACCAAGAGACCCAGTACTTC.

This clone has only one observation. J is TRBJ2-7 and V is TRBV21-1. TRBV21-1 is a documented pseudogene. This CDR3 has 13 residues. The CDR3 region is CASSPPFGVGQYF. The CDR3 DNA reads TGTGCCAGCAGCCCCCCATTTGGGGTAGGGCAGTACTTC.

The chain couples TRBV18 to TRBJ2-7; D assignment may be TRBD1 or TRBD2 (5 bases each). The CDR3 runs 14 residues. CDR1 and CDR2 (germline): KGHSH, LQKENI. V was shortened by 6 bases and J by 3 bases, with 15 bases between the two germline ends. The CDR3 is CASSPPGRDYEQYF. The CDR3, as DNA: TGTGCCAGCTCTCCCCCGGGACGGGACTACGAGCAGTACTTC.

V and J are TRBV18 and TRBJ1-3, with 7 bases fitting TRBD1. The CDR3 runs to 16 residues. Germline V lookup: CDR1 KGHSH, CDR2 LQKENI. The V gene end was trimmed by 3 bases and the J gene end by 0 bases; junction bases not matched to a gene: 5. The CDR3 region has the DNA TGTGCCAGCTCACCCCAGACAGGGAGCTCTGGAAACACCATATATTTT. Protein: CASSPQTGSSGNTIYF.

The chain links TRBV19 to TRBJ2-7, with TRBD2 matching 8 bases. The trim removed 4 bases at V and 3 bases at J, leaving 8 bases unmatched. The germline gives CDR1 LNHDA, CDR2 SQIVND (reference sequence). This CDR3 spans 15 amino acids. This chain's CDR3 is CASSTSSGAFYEQYF. The CDR3 nucleotides are TGTGCCAGTAGTACGAGTAGCGGGGCCTTCTACGAGCAGTACTTC.

The rearrangement uses TRBV5-1 and TRBJ2-1, with D perhaps assigned TRBD1 or TRBD2 (6 bases each). CDR3 length: 16 amino acids. The germline gives CDR1 SGHRS, CDR2 YFSETQ. Trimming took 3 bases from V and 2 from J, leaving 15 bases between them. As DNA, the CDR3 is TGCGCCAGCAGCTGGGACCCGGGGGCTGCCTACAATGAGCAGTTCTTC. Amino acids: CASSWDPGAAYNEQFF.

This clone was counted a single time. The chain combines TRBV6-1 with TRBJ1-2, with D uncertain. CDR3 length: 13 amino acids. Germline V gene data show CDR1 as MNHNS and CDR2 as SASEGT. V lost 4 bases, J lost 2 bases, and 8 bases lay in between. The CDR3 DNA sequence: TGTGCCAGCAGTGTATACCAGAACTATGGCTACACCTTC. Protein product: CASSVYQNYGYTF.

The chain recombines TRBV30 with TRBJ2-1; D gene ambiguous. This CDR3 has 14 residues. V lost 0 bases and J 3 bases, leaving 9 bases between the germline ends. Germline-derived CDR1 and CDR2 are GTSNPN and SVGIG (reference sequence). CDR3 sequence: CAWSVGPVYNEQFF. Written as DNA, the CDR3 is TGTGCCTGGAGTGTAGGACCAGTCTACAATGAGCAGTTCTTC.

The sample holds one count of this clone. This chain connects TRBV30 to TRBJ1-6; possible D gene TRBD1, 6 bases. Per germline, CDR1 GTSNPN and CDR2 SVGIG (reference sequence). The ends were cut back, 1 base at V and 7 bases at J, with 11 bases in the middle. CDR3 size: 14 residues. This CDR3 is CAWSAGQRNSPLHF. CDR3 DNA: TGTGCCTGGAGTGCGGGACAAAGGAATTCACCCCTCCACTTT.

This sequence joins TRBV11-2 and TRBJ1-6, with 8 positions matching TRBD1. The CDR3 totals 15 residues. V shed 0 bases, J shed 10 bases, and the junction held 5 bases outside the gene matches. CDR1 is SGHAT and CDR2 is FQNNGV in the germline V gene. This chain's CDR3 is CASSLEAGGWSPLHF. The CDR3 DNA sequence: TGTGCCAGCAGCTTAGAGGCAGGGGGCTGGTCACCCCTCCACTTT.

This clone was counted many times. The chain employs TRBV14 and TRBJ1-1; a weak D match, TRBD1 (5 bases). CDR3 length equals 13 residues. V was clipped by 1 base and J by 7 bases, with 10 bases between them. Per germline, CDR1 SGHDN and CDR2 FVKESK. The CDR3 protein is CASSQVTAGEAFF. CDR3 sequence (DNA): TGTGCCAGCAGCCAAGTGACAGCGGGTGAAGCTTTCTTT.

V is TRBV5-1 and J is TRBJ2-2; D call uncertain. Looked up from germline, CDR1 is SGHRS and CDR2 is YFSETQ. The CDR3 spans 15 residues. V lost 5 bases, J lost 1 base, and 12 bases lay in between. In DNA, the CDR3 is TGCGCCAGCAGTTTTACAGTCCGGAACACCGGGGAGCTGTTTTTT. It codes for CASSFTVRNTGELFF.